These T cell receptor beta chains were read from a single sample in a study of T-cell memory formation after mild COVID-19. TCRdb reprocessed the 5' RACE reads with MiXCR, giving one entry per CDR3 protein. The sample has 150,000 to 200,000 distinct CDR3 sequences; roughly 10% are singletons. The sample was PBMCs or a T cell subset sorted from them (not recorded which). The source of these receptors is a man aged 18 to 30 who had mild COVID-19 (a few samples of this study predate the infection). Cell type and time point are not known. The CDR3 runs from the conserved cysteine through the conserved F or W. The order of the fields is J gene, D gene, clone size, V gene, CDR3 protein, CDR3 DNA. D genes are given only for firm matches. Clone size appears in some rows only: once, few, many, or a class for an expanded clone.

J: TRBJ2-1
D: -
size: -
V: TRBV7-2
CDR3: CASSLVRANEQFF
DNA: TGTGCCAGCAGCTTAGTCAGGGCCAATGAGCAGTTCTTC

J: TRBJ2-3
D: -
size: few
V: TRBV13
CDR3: CASSLSRIGVTTDTQYF
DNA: TGTGCCAGCAGCTTATCTCGGATCGGGGTGACCACAGATACGCAGTATTTT

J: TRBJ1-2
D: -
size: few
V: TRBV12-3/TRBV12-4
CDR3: CASSRSGENYGYTF
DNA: TGTGCCAGCAGTCGCAGTGGGGAAAACTATGGCTACACCTTC

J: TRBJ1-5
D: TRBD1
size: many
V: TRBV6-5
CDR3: CASRSRDSRGFSSNQPQHF
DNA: TGTGCCAGCAGGTCCCGGGACAGCCGTGGATTTTCCAGCAATCAGCCCCAGCATTTT

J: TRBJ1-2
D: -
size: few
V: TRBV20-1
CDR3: CSAIPDRGGYTF
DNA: TGCAGTGCTATTCCAGATAGAGGTGGCTACACCTTC

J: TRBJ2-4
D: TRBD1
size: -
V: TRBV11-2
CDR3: CASSRTGLTKNIQYF
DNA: TGTGCCAGCAGCCGGACAGGGCTTACCAAAAACATTCAGTACTTC

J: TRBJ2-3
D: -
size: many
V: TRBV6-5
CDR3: CASSRGNTDTQYF
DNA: TGTGCCAGCTCCCGTGGGAACACAGATACGCAGTATTTT

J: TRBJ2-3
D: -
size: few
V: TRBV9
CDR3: CASSPQLGWTDTQYF
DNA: TGTGCCAGCAGCCCTCAACTCGGGTGGACAGATACGCAGTATTTT

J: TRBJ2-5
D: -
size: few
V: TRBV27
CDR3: CASSLSGNKETQYF
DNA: TGTGCCAGCAGTTTATCGGGGAACAAAGAGACCCAGTACTTC

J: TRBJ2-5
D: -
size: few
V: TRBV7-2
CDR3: CASSYFGARETQYF
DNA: TGTGCCAGCAGCTACTTTGGGGCCCGGGAGACCCAGTACTTC

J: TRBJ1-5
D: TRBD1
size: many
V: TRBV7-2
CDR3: CASSLPTTGGLGQPQHF
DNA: TGTGCCAGCAGCTTACCAACGACAGGGGGCTTGGGGCAGCCCCAGCATTTT

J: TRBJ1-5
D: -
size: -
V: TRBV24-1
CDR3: CATTLGEGGLNQPQHF
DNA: TGTGCCACCACCCTCGGGGAGGGGGGCCTCAATCAGCCCCAGCATTTT

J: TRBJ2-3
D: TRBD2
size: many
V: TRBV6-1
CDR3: CASSLERGSTDTQYF
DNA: TGTGCCAGCAGTCTGGAGCGGGGGAGCACAGATACGCAGTATTTT

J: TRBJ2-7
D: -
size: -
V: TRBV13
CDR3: CASSLRRLSYEQYF
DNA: TGTGCCAGCAGCTTACGGCGGCTGAGCTACGAGCAGTACTTC

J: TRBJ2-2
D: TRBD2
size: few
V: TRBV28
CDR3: CASSSSGGPFGELFF
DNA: TGTGCCAGCAGTTCTAGCGGGGGGCCGTTCGGGGAGCTGTTTTTT

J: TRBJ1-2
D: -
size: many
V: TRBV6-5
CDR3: CASSYSVAYGYTF
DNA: TGTGCCAGCAGTTACTCGGTGGCATATGGCTACACCTTC

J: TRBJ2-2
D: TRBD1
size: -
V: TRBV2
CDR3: CASSVGQGTGELFF
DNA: TGTGCCAGCAGTGTTGGACAGGGGACCGGGGAGCTGTTTTTT

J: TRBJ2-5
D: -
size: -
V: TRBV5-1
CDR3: CASSLEEADQETQYF
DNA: TGCGCCAGCAGCTTGGAGGAGGCCGACCAAGAGACCCAGTACTTC

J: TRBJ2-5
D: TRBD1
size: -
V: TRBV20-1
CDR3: CSARDRLGQETQYF
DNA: TGCAGTGCTCGGGACAGGTTAGGACAAGAGACCCAGTACTTC

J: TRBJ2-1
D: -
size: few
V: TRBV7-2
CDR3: CASSLPPAGEQFF
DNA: TGTGCCAGCAGCTTGCCGCCAGCGGGTGAGCAGTTCTTC

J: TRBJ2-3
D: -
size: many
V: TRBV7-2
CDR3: CASSSPQVPDSTDTQYF
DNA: TGTGCCAGCAGCTCCCCGCAGGTGCCGGATAGCACAGATACGCAGTATTTT

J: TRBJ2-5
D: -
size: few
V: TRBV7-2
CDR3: CASSLLRIGGPLETQYF
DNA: TGTGCCAGCAGCCTCCTCAGAATTGGGGGACCTTTGGAGACCCAGTACTTC

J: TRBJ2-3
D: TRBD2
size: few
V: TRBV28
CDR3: CASSFSRTSGGATDTQYF
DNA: TGTGCCAGCAGTTTCTCCCGGACTAGCGGGGGGGCAACAGATACGCAGTATTTT

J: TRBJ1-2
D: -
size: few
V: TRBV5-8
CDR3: CASSLRVANYGYTF
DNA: TGTGCCAGCAGCTTGAGGGTGGCGAACTATGGCTACACCTTC

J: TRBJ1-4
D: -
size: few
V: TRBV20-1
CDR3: CSARALGEKLFF
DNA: TGCAGTGCTAGAGCTCTAGGTGAAAAACTGTTTTTT

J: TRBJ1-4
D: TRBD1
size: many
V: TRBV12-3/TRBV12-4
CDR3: CASSFGGQGFFGTNEKLFF
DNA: TGTGCCAGCAGTTTTGGTGGACAGGGGTTTTTTGGAACTAATGAAAAACTGTTTTTT

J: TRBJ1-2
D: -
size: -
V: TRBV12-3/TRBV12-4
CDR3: CASSLTPGLSGMYGYTF
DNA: TGTGCCAGCAGCCTGACACCAGGCCTTTCGGGGATGTATGGCTACACCTTC

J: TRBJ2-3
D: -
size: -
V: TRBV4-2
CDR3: CASSQAKVTDTQYF
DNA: TGTGCCAGCAGCCAAGCAAAGGTCACAGATACGCAGTATTTT

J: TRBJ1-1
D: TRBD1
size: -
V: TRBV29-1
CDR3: CSVRQGNTEAFF
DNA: TGCAGCGTGAGACAGGGTAACACTGAAGCTTTCTTT

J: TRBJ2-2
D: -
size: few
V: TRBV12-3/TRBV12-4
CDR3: CASSPPPGELFF
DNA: TGTGCCAGCAGCCCGCCGCCAGGGGAGCTGTTTTTT

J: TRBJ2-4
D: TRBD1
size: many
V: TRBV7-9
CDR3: CASSPGQGLNIQYF
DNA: TGTGCCAGCAGCCCAGGACAGGGGTTAAACATTCAGTACTTC